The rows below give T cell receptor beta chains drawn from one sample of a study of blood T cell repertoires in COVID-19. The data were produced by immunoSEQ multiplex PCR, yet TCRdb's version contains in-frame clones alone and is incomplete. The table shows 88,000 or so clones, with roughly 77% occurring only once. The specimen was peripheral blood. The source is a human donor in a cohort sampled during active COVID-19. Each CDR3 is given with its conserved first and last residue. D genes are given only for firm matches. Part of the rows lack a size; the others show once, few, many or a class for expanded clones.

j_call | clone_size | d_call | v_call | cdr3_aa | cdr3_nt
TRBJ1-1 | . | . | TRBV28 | CASSFTKSEAFF | TGTGCCAGCAGTTTTACAAAATCGGAAGCTTTCTTT
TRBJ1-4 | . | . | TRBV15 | CATSRDSPGRGGTNEKLFF | TGTGCCACCAGCAGAGATTCCCCGGGGCGGGGGGGTACTAATGAAAAACTGTTTTTT
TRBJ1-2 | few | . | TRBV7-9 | CASSLNSHVNYGYTF | TGTGCCAGCAGTCTTAATAGCCATGTTAACTATGGCTACACCTTC
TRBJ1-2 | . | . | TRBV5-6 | CASSLGNRDGYTF | TGTGCCAGCAGCTTGGGAAACAGGGATGGCTACACCTTC
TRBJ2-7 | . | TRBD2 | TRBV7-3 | CASSPGLAGDYEQYF | TGTGCCAGCAGCCCGGGACTAGCGGGAGACTACGAGCAGTACTTC
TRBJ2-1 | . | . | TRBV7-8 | CASSLGRGTYNEQFF | TGTGCCAGCAGCTTAGGCCGCGGGACCTACAATGAGCAGTTCTTC
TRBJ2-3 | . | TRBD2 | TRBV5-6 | CASSLGLAGGRTQYF | TGTGCCAGCAGCTTGGGGCTAGCGGGAGGTCGGACGCAGTATTTT
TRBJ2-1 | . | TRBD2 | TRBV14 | CASSQEIGGRRNEQFF | TGTGCCAGCAGCCAAGAGATAGGCGGGAGGAGGAATGAGCAGTTCTTC
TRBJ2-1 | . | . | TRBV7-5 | CARSSGLAGGPHNEQFF | TGTGCCAGAAGCTCGGGACTAGCGGGAGGGCCACACAATGAGCAGTTCTTC
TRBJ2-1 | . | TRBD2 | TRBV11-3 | CASSLLTSGRNEQFF | TGTGCCAGCAGCCTCCTTACTAGCGGGAGGAATGAGCAGTTCTTC
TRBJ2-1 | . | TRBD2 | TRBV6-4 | CASSPGLEAHNEQFF | TGTGCCAGCAGTCCGGGACTAGAGGCCCACAATGAGCAGTTCTTC
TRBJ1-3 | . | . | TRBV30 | CALSSRRLLSGNTIYF | TGTGCCTTGTCGTCCCGTCGTCTCCTCTCTGGAAACACCATATATTTT
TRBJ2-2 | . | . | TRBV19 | CASSHLDSDTGELFF | TGTGCCAGCTCTCACCTGGACTCAGACACCGGGGAGCTGTTTTTT
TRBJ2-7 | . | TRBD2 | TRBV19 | CASSIRTRGGYEQYF | TGTGCCAGTAGTATCCGGACCCGCGGGGGCTACGAGCAGTACTTC
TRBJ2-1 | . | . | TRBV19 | CASSINRNNEQFF | TGTGCCAGTAGTATAAACAGAAACAATGAGCAGTTCTTC
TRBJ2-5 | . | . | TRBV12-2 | CASRWTRETQYF | TGTGCAAGTCGCTGGACTAGAGAGACCCAGTACTTC
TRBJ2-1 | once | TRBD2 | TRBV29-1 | CSADGRSGSLFF | TGCAGCGCCGATGGGCGGAGCGGGAGTCTATTCTTC
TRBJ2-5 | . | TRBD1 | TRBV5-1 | CASSLTGQGYETQYF | TGCGCCAGCAGCTTGACGGGACAGGGTTATGAGACCCAGTACTTC
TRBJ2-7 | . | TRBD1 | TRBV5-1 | CASSLDRGRYEQYF | TGCGCCAGCAGCCTGGACAGGGGACGGTACGAGCAGTACTTC
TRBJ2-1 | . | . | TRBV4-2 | CASSQAGGGDEQFF | TGTGCCAGCAGCCAAGCGGGTGGAGGCGATGAGCAGTTCTTC
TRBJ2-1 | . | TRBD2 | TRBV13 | CASSTRLAGYEQFF | TGTGCCAGCAGCACCCGACTAGCGGGATATGAGCAGTTCTTC
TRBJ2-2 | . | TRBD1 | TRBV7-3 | CASTLTGGGNTGELFF | TGTGCCAGCACCCTGACAGGGGGCGGGAACACCGGGGAGCTGTTTTTT
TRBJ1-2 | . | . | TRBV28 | CASSTPRGGYGYTF | TGTGCCAGCAGTACCCCGAGGGGGGGCTATGGCTACACCTTC
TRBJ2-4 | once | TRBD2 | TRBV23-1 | CASSTRAGEVKNIQYF | TGCGCCAGCAGTACCAGAGCGGGAGAAGTCAAAAACATTCAGTACTTC
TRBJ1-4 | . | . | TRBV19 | CASSIAGEKLFF | TGTGCCAGTAGTATTGCGGGTGAAAAACTGTTTTTT
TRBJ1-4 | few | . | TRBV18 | CASSPPKQGGEKLFF | TGTGCCAGCTCACCACCTAAGCAGGGTGGGGAAAAACTGTTTTTT
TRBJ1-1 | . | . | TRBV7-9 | CASSLDLMNTEAFF | TGTGCCAGCAGCTTAGATCTTATGAACACTGAAGCTTTCTTT
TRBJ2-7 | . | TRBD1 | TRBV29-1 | CSVEAGQEFYEQYF | TGCAGCGTTGAAGCGGGACAGGAATTTTACGAGCAGTACTTC
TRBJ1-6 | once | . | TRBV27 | CASSSSQDSPLHF | TGTGCCAGCAGTTCCTCACAGGATTCACCCCTCCACTTT
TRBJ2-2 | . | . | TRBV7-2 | CASSYSTGDTGELFF | TGTGCCAGCAGCTATTCCACAGGAGACACCGGGGAGCTGTTTTTT
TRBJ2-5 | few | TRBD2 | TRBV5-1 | CASSQTGTRGTQYF | TGCGCCAGCAGCCAGACCGGGACTAGGGGGACCCAGTACTTC
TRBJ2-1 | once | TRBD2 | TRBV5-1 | CASSISGSYNEQFF | TGCGCCAGCTCTATTAGCGGGAGTTACAATGAGCAGTTCTTC
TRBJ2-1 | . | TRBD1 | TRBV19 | CASSIVWTGNEQFF | TGTGCCAGTAGTATAGTTTGGACAGGGAACGAGCAGTTCTTC
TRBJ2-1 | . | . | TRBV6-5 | CASSPGYNEQFF | TGTGCCAGCAGCCCCGGCTACAATGAGCAGTTCTTC
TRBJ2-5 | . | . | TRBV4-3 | CASSQFVRNQETQYF | TGCGCCAGCAGCCAATTCGTCAGAAACCAAGAGACCCAGTACTTC
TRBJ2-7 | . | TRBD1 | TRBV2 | CASMGQGGYEQYF | TGTGCCAGCATGGGACAGGGGGGTTACGAGCAGTACTTC
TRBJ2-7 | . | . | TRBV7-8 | CASSPGRGRLEQYF | TGTGCCAGCAGCCCCGGCAGGGGTCGGCTCGAGCAGTACTTC
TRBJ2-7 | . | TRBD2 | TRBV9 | CASSPNSGYYEQYF | TGTGCCAGCAGCCCGAATAGCGGGTACTACGAGCAGTACTTC
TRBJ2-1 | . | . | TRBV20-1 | CSASRGTNLLVQFF | TGCAGTGCTAGTAGGGGGACCAACCTTCTGGTGCAGTTCTTC
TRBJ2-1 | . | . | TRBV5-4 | CASTPSSAASYNEQFF | TGTGCCAGCACCCCCTCTAGCGCAGCGTCCTACAATGAGCAGTTCTTC
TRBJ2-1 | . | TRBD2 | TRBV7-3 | CASSLRPEAGIEQFF | TGTGCCAGCAGCTTAAGACCCGAAGCGGGAATTGAGCAGTTCTTC
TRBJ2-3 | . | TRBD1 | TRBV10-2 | CASSGTGRLGKTSTDTQYF | TGCGCCAGCAGTGGGACAGGGAGGTTAGGAAAGACTAGCACAGATACGCAGTATTTT